A single sample is the source of the 22 T cell receptor beta chains below, sequenced in a study of blood T cell repertoires in COVID-19 (dated by TCRdb to the early 2020s). Library preparation used the immunoSEQ multiplex PCR assay. Here the immuneACCESS table is served through TCRdb, limited to in-frame sequences with V and J called. Missing clones are a known gap in these copies; in checked studies unresolved V genes cover under half, and the rest lacks a known reason. Counted in this sample were around 170,000 clones; under 80% of them appeared once. The top ten hold around 2.9% of the sample. Input material: peripheral blood. Every receptor here comes from a woman older than 75 with acute or convalescent COVID-19.

V is TRBV28 and J is TRBJ2-3, with TRBD1 identical over 7 bases. Germline-derived CDR1 and CDR2 are MDHEN and SYDVKM. The CDR3 extends over 12 amino acids. Trimming at V came to 8 bases and at J to 3 bases, leaving 2 bases not matched to a gene. The CDR3 is CASGDRTDTQYF. In DNA form, the CDR3 reads TGTGCCAGCGGGGACAGAACAGATACGCAGTATTTT.

This clone was seen a handful of times. V is TRBV24-1 and J is TRBJ2-3; TRBD2 agrees at 8 bases. The CDR3 runs 16 residues. The germline CDR1 and CDR2 sequences are KGHDR and SFDVKD. The ends lost 4 bases at V and 4 bases at J; junction bases unmatched: 9. CDR3 residues: CATSDPSGLGADTQYF. The CDR3 DNA reads as TGTGCCACCAGTGACCCTAGCGGGCTGGGGGCAGATACGCAGTATTTT.

This chain links TRBV5-1 with TRBJ1-5; 7 bases map to TRBD1. Germline V gene lookup returns CDR1 SGHRS and CDR2 YFSETQ. V lost 4 bases to trimming and J lost 7 bases; unmatched junction nucleotides: 8. CDR3 length: 14 residues. CDR3 loop: CASSPGTDGQPQHF. The CDR3 bases are TGCGCCAGCAGCCCCGGGACAGATGGGCAGCCCCAGCATTTT.

V gene TRBV28 combines with J gene TRBJ2-5; D might be TRBD2 (5 bases). The ends were cut back, 2 bases at V and 2 bases at J, with 6 bases in the middle. From germline, CDR1 is MDHEN and CDR2 SYDVKM. There are 13 residues in the CDR3. The CDR3 sequence is CASSLEGQETQYF. The CDR3 DNA is TGTGCCAGCAGTTTAGAGGGACAAGAGACCCAGTACTTC.

The CDR3 sequence: CASSLVGRASQETQYF. CDR3 nucleotide sequence: TGCGCCAGCAGCCTGGTTGGCAGGGCCTCCCAAGAGACCCAGTACTTC. The chain uses TRBV5-1 and TRBJ2-5, with a weak D call TRBD1 (5 bases). The CDR3 runs 16 residues. V lost 4 bases and J 1 base, leaving 17 bases between the germline ends. Germline values: CDR1 SGHRS, CDR2 YFSETQ.

V usage is TRBV28 and J usage is TRBJ2-3; perhaps TRBD2 as D (6 bases). V lost 10 bases, J lost 5 bases, and 22 bases lay in between. The CDR3 totals 15 residues. Germline V gene data show CDR1 as MDHEN and CDR2 as SYDVKM. The chain's CDR3 is CAIKSGTRREDTQYF. DNA for the CDR3: TGTGCCATAAAATCCGGGACTCGGAGGGAAGATACGCAGTATTTT.

The rearrangement joins TRBV18 to TRBJ1-1; D ambiguous. The germline gives CDR1 KGHSH, CDR2 LQKENI. This CDR3 is 14 amino acids long. V was pared by 2 bases and J by 3 bases, with 10 bases between. DNA for the CDR3: TGTGCCAGCTCACCAAGAACGGCGGACACTGAAGCTTTCTTT. Translating gives CASSPRTADTEAFF.

The chain combines TRBV28 with TRBJ2-7; 11 bases are a match to TRBD1. The CDR3 runs to 15 residues. From germline, CDR1 is MDHEN and CDR2 SYDVKM. The V and J ends lost 6 bases and 2 bases, in that order; junction bases with no gene match: 6. The CDR3: CASSPPGQGAYEQYF. The DNA of the CDR3 is TGTGCCAGCAGCCCCCCGGGACAGGGGGCCTACGAGCAGTACTTC.

The V call is TRBV12-3 or TRBV12-4, the J call TRBJ2-7; no clear D. Deletions cut 1 base from V and 9 bases from J, with 13 bases between. The CDR3 consists of 13 residues. The CDR3: CASSLGSTPWQYF. The DNA for the CDR3 is TGTGCCAGCAGTTTAGGTAGTACCCCGTGGCAGTACTTC.

The CDR3 region has the DNA TGTGCCAGCAGTCAGGGGGCCGCAGATACGCAGTATTTT. This translates into CASSQGAADTQYF. The rearrangement joins TRBV12-3 or TRBV12-4 to TRBJ2-3; 8 bases map to TRBD1. V lost 5 bases to trimming and J lost 4 bases; unmatched junction nucleotides: 2. CDR3 length: 13 amino acids.

The chain combines TRBV14 with TRBJ1-5; a possible D gene is TRBD1 (5 bases). Germline values: CDR1 SGHDN, CDR2 FVKESK. Trimming pared 3 bases from V and 7 bases from J, leaving 13 bases between. The CDR3 sequence is 14 residues long. The CDR3 sequence is CASSQSHGGQPQHF. CDR3 in DNA: TGTGCCAGCAGCCAGTCCCACGGGGGGCAGCCCCAGCATTTT.

The V call is TRBV5-4, the J call TRBJ2-7; TRBD1 agrees at 8 bases. V lost 0 bases to trimming and J lost 4 bases; unmatched junction nucleotides: 3. This CDR3 spans 14 amino acids. Germline CDR1 and CDR2: SGHNT and YYREEE (reference sequence). CDR3 DNA: TGTGCCAGCAGCTTGGGGACAGGGAGGTACGAGCAGTACTTC. This codes for CASSLGTGRYEQYF. Supplemented by reference TRBV5-4 and TRBJ2-7, the full variable domain reads ETGVTQSPTHLIKTRGQQVTLRCSSQSGHNTVSWYQQALGQGPQFIFQYYREEENGRGNFPPRFSGLQFPNYSSELNVNALELDDSALYLCASSLGTGRYEQYFGPGTRLTVT.

Written as DNA, the CDR3 is TGTGCCAGCAGCTTCGTCGACTCGAACACCGGGGAGCTGTTTTTT. It codes for CASSFVDSNTGELFF. The J gene is TRBJ2-2, the V gene TRBV7-2, with D unresolved. The CDR3 is 15 residues long. Germline-derived CDR1 and CDR2 are SGHTA and FQGNSA. V was clipped by 3 bases and J by 0 bases, with 8 bases between them. The complete variable domain, with remaining parts taken from reference TRBV7-2 and TRBJ2-2, reads GAGVSQSPSNKVTEKGKDVELRCDPISGHTALYWYRQSLGQGLEFLIYFQGNSAPDKSGLPSDRFSAERTGGSVSTLTIQRTQQEDSAVYLCASSFVDSNTGELFFGEGSRLTVL.

The chain has TRBV3-1 (or the pseudogene TRBV3-2) and TRBJ1-3, with D perhaps TRBD1 (6 bases). The CDR3 spans 16 residues. The germline V gene encodes CDR1 LGHDT and CDR2 YNNKEL (reference sequence). V dropped 3 bases and J dropped 0 bases, with 12 bases sitting between them. CDR3 nucleotides: TGTGCCAGCAGCCATACCGCAGGGGACTCTGGAAACACCATATATTTT. This translates into CASSHTAGDSGNTIYF.

With regard to this clone: The sample has other DNA sequences that encode this CDR3 too. The chain combines TRBV27 with TRBJ1-1; D uncertain. V lost 4 bases and J 0 bases, leaving 3 bases between the germline ends. Germline V lookup: CDR1 MNHEY, CDR2 SMNVEV (reference sequence). The CDR3 is made up of 12 amino acids. The CDR3: CASSSVNTEAFF. Here the CDR3 DNA reads TGTGCCAGCAGTTCAGTGAACACTGAAGCTTTCTTT.

A single count supports this clone. The chain links TRBV27 to TRBJ2-4; no firm D call. Deletions cut 9 bases from V and 1 base from J, with 4 bases between. CDR1 and CDR2 (germline): MNHEY, SMNVEV (reference sequence). The CDR3 totals 11 residues. The CDR3 loop reads CASPAKNIQYF. The DNA for the CDR3 is TGTGCCAGTCCGGCCAAAAACATTCAGTACTTC.

The genes are TRBV9 and TRBJ1-6; TRBD1 is a possible D gene (5 bases). The CDR3 is made up of 14 amino acids. V was cut by 6 bases and J by 9 bases, with 16 bases left in between. The V gene's germline CDR1 is SGDLS and CDR2 YYNGEE. CDR3 amino acids: CASNLGAPGSPLHF. The CDR3 DNA sequence: TGTGCCAGCAACTTAGGGGCCCCGGGTTCACCCCTCCACTTT. The complete variable domain, with remaining parts taken from reference TRBV9 and TRBJ1-6, reads DSGVTQTPKHLITATGQRVTLRCSPRSGDLSVYWYQQSLDQGLQFLIQYYNGEERAKGNILERFSAQQFPDLHSELNLSSLELGDSALYFCASNLGAPGSPLHFGNGTRLTVT.

The J gene is TRBJ2-1, the V gene TRBV19, with TRBD2 matching over 8 bases. The junction had 5 bases not matched to a gene; V was cut back by 1 base and J by 6 bases. In germline, CDR1 is LNHDA, CDR2 SQIVND (reference sequence). There are 15 residues in the CDR3. CDR3 in amino acids: CASSIVSGIGNEQFF. Here the CDR3 DNA reads TGTGCCAGTAGTATAGTTAGCGGGATAGGCAATGAGCAGTTCTTC.

This chain uses TRBV5-4 with TRBJ2-7; 11 bases are shared with TRBD2. The CDR3 contains 15 residues. The J segment lost 0 bases and the V segment lost 5 bases, leaving 4 bases of the junction unmatched. Germline V lookup: CDR1 SGHNT, CDR2 YYREEE (reference sequence). The CDR3 loop is CASSPGLAVSYEQYF. The CDR3 DNA sequence: TGTGCCAGCAGTCCGGGACTAGCGGTCTCCTACGAGCAGTACTTC.

The chain uses TRBV28 and TRBJ1-4; 8 bases align to TRBD1. Germline V gene data show CDR1 as MDHEN and CDR2 as SYDVKM. V shed 6 bases and J 2 bases; nucleotides not matched to a gene: 17. This CDR3 has 19 amino acids. In DNA, the CDR3 is TGTGCCAGCAGCGGCCTAAACAACAGGGGGACGACGACTAATGAAAAACTGTTTTTT. Translated: CASSGLNNRGTTTNEKLFF.

The chain uses TRBV7-3 and TRBJ2-2; possibly TRBD1 for D (6 bases). V lost 6 bases, J lost 2 bases, and 10 bases lay in between. Germline V gives CDR1 SGHTA, CDR2 FQGTGA. The length of the CDR3 is 14 residues. The CDR3 nucleotides are TGTGCCAGCAGGTTCAGGGGTAACACCGGGGAGCTGTTTTTT. It codes for CASRFRGNTGELFF.

This clone has only one observation. The chain carries TRBV2 and TRBJ2-7; 7 nucleotides align to TRBD2. CDR1 and CDR2 from the germline V gene are SNHLY and FYNNEI. The CDR3 contains 13 residues. V was clipped by 5 bases and J by 3 bases; unmatched bases: 4. Here the CDR3 DNA reads TGTGCCAGCAGTAAAGGGGACTACTACGAGCAGTACTTC. Encoded protein: CASSKGDYYEQYF.